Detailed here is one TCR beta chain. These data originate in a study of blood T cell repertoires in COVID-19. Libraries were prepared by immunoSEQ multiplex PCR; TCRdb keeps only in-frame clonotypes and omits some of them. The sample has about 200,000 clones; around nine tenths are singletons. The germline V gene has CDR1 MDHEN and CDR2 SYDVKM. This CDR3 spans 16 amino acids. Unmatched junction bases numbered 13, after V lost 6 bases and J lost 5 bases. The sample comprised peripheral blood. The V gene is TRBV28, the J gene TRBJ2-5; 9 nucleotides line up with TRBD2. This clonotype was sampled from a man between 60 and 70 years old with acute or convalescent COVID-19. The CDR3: CASRDALAGREETQYF. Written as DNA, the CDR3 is TGTGCCAGCAGGGACGCTCTAGCGGGGCGGGAGGAGACCCAGTACTTC.